The 8 T cell receptor beta chains given below trace back to one sample, sequenced in a study of cytomegalovirus exposure and HLA in healthy donors. Use of 60 Vbeta and 13 Jbeta primers characterized the PCR. Sequenced by immunoSEQ multiplex PCR; TCRdb stores in-frame clones only, minus some. The profile shows roughly 84,000 clones, 70% to 80% of them singletons. The material sequenced was PBMCs. All receptors derive from a human donor in good health.

This clone was picked up many times. V usage is TRBV19 and J usage is TRBJ2-7; 8 bases match TRBD1. CDR1 LNHDA and CDR2 SQIVND come from the germline V gene (reference sequence). V was pared by 3 bases and J by 6 bases, with 10 bases of the junction left unmatched. The CDR3 extends over 15 amino acids. CDR3 coding DNA: TGTGCCAGTAGTATGGGTGGACAGGGAGGTAGCGAGCAGTACTTC. It codes for CASSMGGQGGSEQYF.

CDR3 sequence (DNA): TGTGCCACCAGCAAGGGGGGCACAGATACGCAGTATTTT. Encoded protein: CATSKGGTDTQYF. The chain joins TRBV15 to TRBJ2-3; maybe TRBD1 (6 bases). The germline CDR1 and CDR2 sequences are LNHNV and YYDKDF (reference sequence). The CDR3 contains 13 residues. The V and J ends lost 4 bases and 1 base respectively, with 6 bases between them.

The chain couples TRBV6-6 to TRBJ1-3, with D unresolved. Germline V gene sequence: CDR1 MNHNY, CDR2 SVGAGI (reference sequence). V gave up 2 bases and J gave up 4 bases, with 9 bases separating them. This CDR3 is 14 amino acids long. The CDR3 is CASSYESRGNTIYF. Here the CDR3 DNA reads TGTGCCAGCAGTTACGAAAGCAGGGGAAACACCATATATTTT.

The chain couples TRBV27 to TRBJ2-1, with 7 bases aligning to TRBD1. The trim removed 10 bases at V and 5 bases at J, leaving 8 bases unmatched. The CDR3 runs to 13 residues. Germline V gives CDR1 MNHEY, CDR2 SMNVEV (reference sequence). CDR3 region: CATSGTVHNEQFF. The CDR3 DNA reads as TGTGCCACCTCCGGGACAGTCCACAATGAGCAGTTCTTC.

The chain combines TRBV2 with TRBJ2-3; TRBD2 matches 12 bases. This CDR3 comprises 13 residues. V dropped 2 bases and J dropped 11; count of bases not matched to a gene: 2. The germline V gene has CDR1 SNHLY and CDR2 FYNNEI. CDR3 sequence reads: CASSELAGGLQYF. The CDR3 nucleotides read TGTGCCAGCAGTGAACTAGCGGGGGGGCTGCAGTATTTT.

In its sample, this clone was seen a few times. The chain uses TRBV5-6 and TRBJ2-1; 10 nucleotides match TRBD2. The germline gives CDR1 SGHDT, CDR2 YYEEEE. Unmatched junction bases numbered 3, after V lost 2 bases and J lost 4 bases. There are 15 residues in the CDR3. As DNA, the CDR3 is TGTGCCAGCAGCTTCACTAGCGGGGATTACAATGAGCAGTTCTTC. Amino acids: CASSFTSGDYNEQFF. The entire variable domain, with the rest obtained from reference TRBV5-6 and TRBJ2-1, is as follows: DAGVTQSPTHLIKTRGQQVTLRCSPKSGHDTVSWYQQALGQGPQFIFQYYEEEERQRGNFPDRFSGHQFPNYSSELNVNALLLGDSALYLCASSFTSGDYNEQFFGPGTRLTVL.

The gene calls are TRBV5-6 and TRBJ1-1; 7 bases are a match to TRBD1. Germline CDR1 reads SGHDT; CDR2 reads YYEEEE. The CDR3 is 17 residues long. Unmatched junction bases numbered 10, after V lost 1 base and J lost 1 base. Here the CDR3 reads CASSLLPTGVGNTEAFF. The CDR3 DNA reads TGTGCCAGCAGCTTGCTCCCCACAGGGGTCGGGAACACTGAAGCTTTCTTT.

This chain links TRBV27 with TRBJ1-2, with D possibly TRBD1 on 6 matching bases. V was shortened by 3 bases and J by 4 bases, with 9 bases between the two germline ends. Germline loops: CDR1 MNHEY, CDR2 SMNVEV (reference sequence). The CDR3 sequence is 13 residues long. The CDR3 nucleotides read TGTGCCAGCAGTTTCGCGGGGGCCTATGGCTACACCTTC. Residues: CASSFAGAYGYTF.